These 14 T cell receptor beta chains were sequenced from one sample in a study of T cell responses to AZD1222 COVID-19 vaccine. Assay: immunoSEQ multiplex PCR; the TCRdb copy retains only in-frame clones and omits some. The sample lists 150,000 to 200,000 clones, approximately 93% occurring once. The sequencing here drew on peripheral blood, taken on day 0 of AZD1222 vaccination. Receptors originate from an adult in good health.

This chain links TRBV18 with TRBJ2-7; 7 nucleotides match TRBD2. V trimming: 4 bases; J trimming: 2 bases; junction bases outside the gene matches: 5. The CDR3 has 14 amino acids. The germline V gene has CDR1 KGHSH and CDR2 LQKENI. This CDR3 is CASSLLAGTYEQYF. Written as DNA, the CDR3 is TGTGCCAGCTCACTGTTAGCGGGTACCTACGAGCAGTACTTC.

This chain joins TRBV15 and TRBJ2-2, with D tentatively TRBD1 or TRBD2 (6 bases each). The CDR3 is 14 residues long. Per germline, CDR1 LNHNV and CDR2 YYDKDF (reference sequence). V was shortened by 8 bases and J by 6 bases, with 16 bases between the two germline ends. CDR3 sequence: CATLSSRGPGELFF. In nucleotides, the CDR3 is TGTGCCACCCTTTCCTCCCGGGGGCCCGGGGAGCTGTTTTTT.

This sequence joins TRBV4-3 and TRBJ1-3; D might be TRBD1 (6 bases). Trimming pared 1 base from V and 0 bases from J, leaving 13 bases between. Looked up from germline, CDR1 is LGHNA and CDR2 is YSLEER. CDR3 length: 17 amino acids. The CDR3 loop reads CASSQGQVGPSGNTIYF. CDR3 sequence (DNA): TGCGCCAGCAGCCAAGGACAGGTTGGTCCCTCTGGAAACACCATATATTTT.

V usage is TRBV27 and J usage is TRBJ1-2, with 7 bases identical to TRBD1. The CDR3 sequence is 11 residues long. After removal of 6 bases from V and 5 bases from J, the junction contained 0 bases not matched to a gene. Germline assignment: CDR1 MNHEY and CDR2 SMNVEV (reference sequence). CDR3 region: CASRQGYGYTF. For the CDR3, the DNA is TGTGCCAGCAGACAGGGGTATGGCTACACCTTC.

The chain is built from TRBV6-2 or TRBV6-3 and TRBJ2-5; a possible D gene is TRBD2 (7 bases). V was shortened by 6 bases and J by 1 base, with 12 bases between the two germline ends. Germline CDR1 MNHEY, CDR2 SVGEGT. This CDR3 contains 14 residues. The CDR3 sequence is CASSGGQLQETQYF. In DNA form, the CDR3 reads TGTGCCAGCAGCGGGGGGCAACTCCAAGAGACCCAGTACTTC.

The rearrangement uses TRBV9 and TRBJ1-6; D call uncertain. The germline V gene has CDR1 SGDLS and CDR2 YYNGEE. Trimming shortened V by 7 bases and J by 5 bases, and 10 bases separated the two germline ends. The CDR3 spans 13 residues. CDR3 loop: CASARLDNSPLHF. DNA for the CDR3: TGTGCCAGCGCCCGATTGGATAATTCACCCCTCCACTTT.

The chain has TRBV9 and TRBJ1-1; perhaps TRBD1 as D (5 bases). Per germline, CDR1 SGDLS and CDR2 YYNGEE. The ends were cut back, 4 bases at V and 5 bases at J, with 18 bases in the middle. This CDR3 spans 15 amino acids. DNA of the CDR3: TGTGCCAGCAGCCCCCGCTCGGGGGTGGGGACTGAAGCTTTCTTT. Protein sequence: CASSPRSGVGTEAFF.

The chain joins TRBV20-1 to TRBJ1-2; D uncertain. With 5 bases removed from V and 4 bases from J, the gap between germline ends came to 8 bases. In germline, CDR1 is DFQATT, CDR2 SNEGSKA (reference sequence). The CDR3 contains 11 residues. In DNA, the CDR3 is TGCAGTGCTGGGCGGATCTATGGCTACACCTTC. Protein: CSAGRIYGYTF.

This sequence joins TRBV7-9 and TRBJ2-4; 9 bases are a match to TRBD2. V was clipped by 3 bases and J by 6 bases; unmatched bases: 9. The CDR3 extends over 16 amino acids. CDR1 is SEHNR, CDR2 FQNEAQ, per germline (reference sequence). The CDR3 region has the DNA TGTGCCAGCAGCTTTGGACTAGCGATGGGTTCAAACATTCAGTACTTC. It is translated as CASSFGLAMGSNIQYF.

This chain connects TRBV10-3 to TRBJ1-1; 10 positions match TRBD1. V lost 7 bases and J lost 3; bases outside the gene matches: 2. Per the germline V gene, CDR1 is ENHRY and CDR2 is SYGVKD. CDR3 length equals 13 residues. The CDR3 coding sequence is TGTGCCATCACCGGGACAGGGGACACTGAAGCTTTCTTT. This translates into CAITGTGDTEAFF.

This sequence joins TRBV12-3 or TRBV12-4 and TRBJ1-6; D is undetermined. The CDR3 consists of 13 residues. The ends were cut back, 6 bases at V and 9 bases at J, with 12 bases in the middle. CDR3 nucleotides: TGTGCCAGCAGGTACCGTCCGGGTTCACCCCTCCACTTT. It translates to CASRYRPGSPLHF.

This chain joins TRBV15 and TRBJ1-5; D call uncertain. The CDR3 length is 14 residues. The germline V gene encodes CDR1 LNHNV and CDR2 YYDKDF (reference sequence). Deletions cut 6 bases from V and 3 bases from J, with 12 bases between. The CDR3 region is CATRPGEYNQPQHF. The CDR3, as DNA: TGTGCCACCAGGCCCGGGGAGTACAATCAGCCCCAGCATTTT. Full variable domain (remainder filled in from reference TRBV15 and TRBJ1-5): DAMVIQNPRYQVTQFGKPVTLSCSQTLNHNVMYWYQQKSSQAPKLLFHYYDKDFNNEADTPDNFQSRRPNTSFCFLDIRSPGLGDTAMYLCATRPGEYNQPQHFGDGTRLSIL.

The chain recombines TRBV5-6 with TRBJ2-7; no clear D. Germline CDR1 and CDR2: SGHDT and YYEEEE. V was trimmed by 2 bases and J by 2 bases, leaving 8 bases between them. The CDR3 spans 13 residues. CDR3 sequence reads: CASSFPEAYEQYF. In nucleotides, the CDR3 is TGTGCCAGCAGCTTCCCCGAGGCCTACGAGCAGTACTTC.

This rearrangement joins TRBV6-6 to TRBJ1-5, with 9 bases lining up with TRBD1. Germline lookup yields CDR1 MNHNY and CDR2 SVGAGI (reference sequence). The CDR3 spans 15 residues. V lost 5 bases and J lost 4; bases outside the gene matches: 6. The CDR3 loop reads CASSKQTGGNQPQHF. For the CDR3, the DNA is TGTGCCAGCAGTAAACAGACAGGGGGAAATCAGCCCCAGCATTTT.